The 6 T cell receptor beta chains reported below all come from one sample, sequenced in a study of T cells expressing NK-cell markers (dated by TCRdb to the early 2020s). Library preparation employed 5' RACE. Sequencing instrument: Illumina HiSeq 2000. TCRdb reprocessed the raw reads; every CDR3 protein sequence is a single record, and DNA is not supplied. The sample's own table lists 300,000 to 450,000 distinct CDR3 sequences. Roughly 5.4% of the sample comes from the top ten. Sequences were obtained from blood T cells: a sorted CD56 or NKG2C T cell subset, CD4+ or CD8+ T cells, or bulk PBMC T cells (not recorded which). Receptors were obtained from a man aged 18 to 70 in good health.

This chain connects TRBV6-1 to TRBJ2-2; as DNA is missing, the TRBD1 call by TCRdb cannot be tested. This CDR3 contains 15 residues. Germline lookup yields CDR1 MNHNS and CDR2 SASEGT. CDR3 sequence reads: CASNRQGRATGELFF.

The chain uses TRBV20-1 and TRBJ1-2; TCRdb's D call, TRBD1, is unchecked because there is no DNA. CDR1 is DFQATT, CDR2 SNEGSKA, per germline (reference sequence). This CDR3 comprises 12 residues. This CDR3 reads CSGYRGPYGYTF.

The chain is built from TRBV20-1 and TRBJ2-7; no DNA is available, so the TRBD2 call from TCRdb remains unchecked. The CDR3 length is 13 residues. Germline V lookup: CDR1 DFQATT, CDR2 SNEGSKA (reference sequence). CDR3 loop: CSATGTDDYEQYF.

This chain links TRBV2 with TRBJ2-7. The length of the CDR3 is 12 residues. CDR1 SNHLY and CDR2 FYNNEI come from the germline V gene. CDR3 residues: CASSLYPRSQYF.

This chain connects TRBV28 to TRBJ1-1; TCRdb proposes TRBD1, but this gene call is untestable without DNA. This CDR3 is built from 12 residues. Germline CDR1 and CDR2: MDHEN and SYDVKM. The CDR3 spells CASSLGQGPAFF.

The chain combines TRBV7-9 with TRBJ2-4; the TCRdb D gene call, TRBD1, has no DNA to confirm it. Germline-derived CDR1 and CDR2 are SEHNR and FQNEAQ (reference sequence). This CDR3 is 14 amino acids long. The CDR3 here is CASSLGQGVNIQYF.